The rows below give T cell receptor beta chains drawn from one sample of a study of shared clonotypes between healthy human individuals. Assay: immunoSEQ multiplex PCR; the TCRdb copy retains only in-frame clones and omits some. The table includes around 600,000 clones, roughly 96% detected once. Source material: naive CD8+ T cells sorted from blood. The receptors come from a woman aged 30 to 39 in good health. The CDR3 runs from the conserved cysteine through the conserved F or W. A D gene is named only where the DNA matches it firmly. Clone size is stated in some rows and not others, as once, few, many or a class when expanded.

CSVGEWAATAGANVLTF TGCAGCGTTGGGGAATGGGCCGCGACCGCTGGGGCCAACGTCCTGACTTTC . TRBJ2-6 . TRBV29-1
CASSLMTSGTHGSDTQYF TGTGCCAGCAGCTTGATGACTAGCGGAACACATGGGTCAGATACGCAGTATTTT . TRBJ2-3 TRBD2 TRBV5-6
CASSPDYSFERDSYEQYF TGCGCCAGCAGCCCAGACTATTCTTTCGAGCGGGACTCCTACGAGCAGTACTTC . TRBJ2-7 TRBD2 TRBV4-1
CASSQVRGRGSEQFF TGTGCCAGCAGCCAAGTGAGGGGGAGGGGGAGTGAGCAGTTCTTC . TRBJ2-1 . TRBV7-9
CASSLEMGQSDSYEQYF TGTGCCAGCAGCTTAGAAATGGGTCAATCTGACTCCTACGAGCAGTACTTC . TRBJ2-7 . TRBV11-2
CASSQVSQPQIGGYTF TGCGCCAGCAGCCAAGTTTCCCAGCCTCAGATCGGAGGCTACACCTTC . TRBJ1-2 . TRBV4-1
CASSLGDRNNQPQHF TGTGCCAGCAGCCTAGGGGACAGGAACAATCAGCCCCAGCATTTT few TRBJ1-5 TRBD1 TRBV16
CASSLSQGSYNEQFF TGCGCCAGCAGCTTGAGTCAGGGCTCCTACAATGAGCAGTTCTTC . TRBJ2-1 . TRBV5-1
CATSRERASYEQYF TGTGCCACCAGCAGAGAGCGGGCCTCCTACGAGCAGTACTTC . TRBJ2-7 . TRBV15
CASSLTPGLAALGNEQFF TGTGCCAGCAGCCTAACTCCGGGACTAGCGGCTCTAGGGAATGAGCAGTTCTTC once TRBJ2-1 TRBD2 TRBV7-6
CASSSNTADIVSGELFF TGTGCCAGCAGCTCAAACACAGCGGATATCGTCAGCGGGGAGCTGTTTTTT . TRBJ2-2 . TRBV13
CARHRGSYRMRDYGYTF TGTGCCAGACACCGGGGGTCTTACCGCATGCGGGACTATGGCTACACCTTC . TRBJ1-2 . TRBV28
CASREAGGLIYEQYF TGTGCCAGCAGGGAAGCGGGAGGGCTAATATACGAGCAGTACTTC . TRBJ2-7 TRBD2 TRBV2
CASSLGGPYFNYNEQFF TGTGCCAGCAGCCTTGGGGGGCCCTACTTTAACTACAATGAGCAGTTCTTC . TRBJ2-1 . TRBV5-6
CASSVGLAGYEQYF TGTGCCAGCAGCGTAGGGCTAGCGGGCTACGAGCAGTACTTC . TRBJ2-7 TRBD2 TRBV9
CASSLSGALSYNEQFF TGTGCCAGCAGCTTGTCAGGGGCATTATCCTACAATGAGCAGTTCTTC . TRBJ2-1 . TRBV5-6
CASSPNDIGSTDTQYF TGTGCCAGCAGCCCCAACGATATAGGTAGCACAGATACGCAGTATTTT once TRBJ2-3 . TRBV5-4
CSVGGLAATLSYEQYF TGCAGCGTGGGGGGACTAGCGGCCACCCTCTCCTACGAGCAGTACTTC . TRBJ2-7 TRBD2 TRBV29-1
CAWSVRGGRARTGELFF TGTGCCTGGAGTGTACGGGGCGGGAGGGCCCGGACCGGGGAGCTGTTTTTT . TRBJ2-2 TRBD2 TRBV30
CASSFAVKNTEAFF TGTGCCAGCAGTTTCGCGGTAAAGAACACTGAAGCTTTCTTT . TRBJ1-1 . TRBV28
CASSRTGVEQYF TGTGCCAGCAGCCGGACAGGGGTCGAGCAGTACTTC . TRBJ2-7 TRBD1 TRBV11-3
CASSWGSNQPQHF TGTGCCAGTAGTTGGGGTAGCAATCAGCCCCAGCATTTT . TRBJ1-5 . TRBV19
CASRDRGNYEQYF TGTGCCAGTAGGGACCGCGGGAACTACGAGCAGTACTTC . TRBJ2-7 . TRBV19
CASTGIRGYTF TGTGCCAGCACAGGAATCCGCGGCTACACCTTC once TRBJ1-2 . TRBV6-6
CASSVDGDDSYEQYF TGTGCCAGCAGCGTAGATGGGGATGACTCCTACGAGCAGTACTTC . TRBJ2-7 . TRBV9
CASSYTDNYGYTF TGTGCCAGCAGTTACACCGATAACTATGGCTACACCTTC . TRBJ1-2 . TRBV6-5
CASNGGSGETQYF TGTGCCAGCAACGGGGGGAGCGGTGAGACCCAGTACTTC . TRBJ2-5 TRBD2 TRBV9
CASSLWGSGNEQYF TGTGCCAGCAGCTTGTGGGGGAGTGGAAACGAGCAGTACTTC . TRBJ2-7 . TRBV7-6
CASSRRENTEAFF TGTGCCAGCAGTAGGCGCGAGAACACTGAAGCTTTCTTT . TRBJ1-1 . TRBV6-1
CASTGERGDTEAFF TGTGCCAGTACCGGCGAAAGGGGGGACACTGAAGCTTTCTTT . TRBJ1-1 . TRBV19
CAKYVDGELFF TGCGCCAAATATGTGGACGGGGAGCTGTTTTTT . TRBJ2-2 . TRBV5-1
CAWSVGQYSYEQYF TGTGCCTGGAGTGTAGGGCAGTACTCCTACGAGCAGTACTTC . TRBJ2-7 . TRBV30
CANSRSPERESYEQYF TGTGCCAACAGCAGAAGCCCGGAGCGGGAGTCCTACGAGCAGTACTTC . TRBJ2-7 TRBD2 TRBV5-8
CASSELPSDNEQFF TGTGCCAGTAGTGAGCTTCCATCGGACAATGAGCAGTTCTTC once TRBJ2-1 . TRBV19
CATLGTDYTYEQYF TGTGCCACCTTAGGGACAGACTATACCTACGAGCAGTACTTC . TRBJ2-7 TRBD1 TRBV28
CASSLLAGETDTQYF TGTGCCAGCAGCTTACTTGCGGGAGAAACAGATACGCAGTATTTT . TRBJ2-3 TRBD2 TRBV7-2
CASSGGLAGGDEQFF TGTGCCAGTAGTGGGGGACTAGCGGGAGGGGATGAGCAGTTCTTC . TRBJ2-1 TRBD2 TRBV19
CASSLRTGGNIQYF TGTGCCAGCAGTCTTCGGACAGGGGGAAACATTCAGTACTTC . TRBJ2-4 TRBD1 TRBV27
CATKFLRGDGGGEQYF TGTGCCACTAAGTTTCTCCGCGGAGATGGGGGGGGTGAGCAGTACTTC . TRBJ2-7 TRBD2 TRBV27
CASSWDRGTEAFF TGTGCCAGCAGCTGGGATCGGGGGACGGAAGCTTTCTTT . TRBJ1-1 . TRBV5-5
CASRGLAGLSKDF TGTGCCAGCAGAGGCCTAGCGGGTTTATCTAAGGACTTC . TRBJ2-7 TRBD2 TRBV28
CASSIITGNEQFF TGTGCCAGTAGTATAATCACCGGGAATGAGCAGTTCTTC . TRBJ2-1 . TRBV19
CASSPSDREVEKLFF TGTGCCAGCTCACCTAGCGACAGGGAAGTTGAAAAACTGTTTTTT . TRBJ1-4 TRBD1 TRBV18